This TCR beta chain was captured by sequencing in a study of T-cell reconstitution after alpha-beta-depleted transplantation in children. Researchers prepared the TCRbeta library using unique molecular identifiers, the study reports. TCRdb used MiXCR to reprocess the PCR reads, holding one entry per CDR3 protein. The sample has 700,000 to 850,000 distinct CDR3 sequences; roughly 15% are singletons. General study findings and limits: There were reportedly several hundred expanded graft clones from which alpha-beta T cells came about two months after transplant. Surviving recipient T cells and thymic progenitors underlay high day-60 TCRbeta diversity in some patients. By one year post-transplant, T-cell counts and diversity largely arose from T cells that were newly produced.

A few counts support this clonotype. As yet, its antigen is unknown. Germline V gene data show CDR1 as LNHDA and CDR2 as SQIVND (reference sequence). The CDR3 runs to 11 residues. The germline V and J ends were trimmed by 7 bases and 3 bases, with 4 bases remaining between them. The J gene is TRBJ2-1, the V gene TRBV19; D is undetermined. Sequencing was performed on PBMCs, mostly from graft donor cells, taken 360 days after TCRalphabeta/CD19-depleted stem cell transplant. The receptor was derived from a male patient younger than 18 who had a stem cell transplant for acute lymphoblastic leukemia, so the T cells may come from the graft donor. CDR3: CASKIYNEQFF. For the CDR3, the DNA is TGTGCCAGTAAGATCTACAATGAGCAGTTCTTC.